The 14 T cell receptor beta chains listed next were all sequenced from one sample in a study of CXCR3-negative and CXCR3-positive naive CD8 T cells. Carrying UMI labels, the TRB cDNA libraries were prepared through 5' RACE. Each CDR3 protein gets one entry in TCRdb, which reprocessed the 5' RACE reads and gives no DNA. This sample contains fewer than 10,000 distinct CDR3 sequences. The sequenced material came from naive CXCR3- CD8+ T cells from blood. Subset here: CD45RO-CCR7+CD27+CD95- naive CD8+ T cells lacking CXCR3 (TNR3-). The receptors here all came from a human donor in good health. Some clones in this sample may be carry-over from other donors' samples.

The chain employs TRBV2 and TRBJ2-5. Germline values: CDR1 SNHLY, CDR2 FYNNEI. CDR3 size: 13 residues. CDR3 in amino acids: CASSDGQRETQYF. Full variable domain (outside the CDR3, taken from reference TRBV2 and TRBJ2-5): EPEVTQTPSHQVTQMGQEVILRCVPISNHLYFYWYRQILGQKVEFLVSFYNNEISEKSEIFDDQFSVERPDGSNFTLKIRSTKLEDSAMYFCASSDGQRETQYFGPGTRLLVL.

This clonotype shows up as medium-sized (0.01 to 0.1%) by frequency. This chain joins TRBV3-1 and TRBJ2-1; as DNA is missing, the TRBD2 call by TCRdb cannot be tested. This CDR3 has 14 amino acids. Per germline, CDR1 LGHDT and CDR2 YNNKEL (reference sequence). The CDR3 here is CASSQVLAGNEQFF.

This clonotype registers medium-sized by frequency. The V gene is TRBV29-1, the J gene TRBJ1-2; TCRdb's D call, TRBD1, is unchecked because there is no DNA. Germline assignment: CDR1 SQVTM and CDR2 ANQGSEA. This CDR3 is 13 amino acids long. CDR3: CSVPGPLIYGYTF.

V and J are TRBV29-1 and TRBJ2-7. CDR3 length equals 13 residues. Germline V CDR1 and CDR2: SQVTM, ANQGSEA. CDR3 in amino acids: CSVEGHNSYEQYF.

The V gene is TRBV5-1, the J gene TRBJ2-2; the D call of TRBD1 rests on TCRdb alone, since no DNA is present to check it. This CDR3 is 15 amino acids long. CDR1 is SGHRS and CDR2 is YFSETQ in the germline V gene. CDR3 protein: CASTSPGSGTGELFF.

This clonotype is medium-sized by frequency. The V and J genes are TRBV27 and TRBJ2-6; the D gene TCRdb calls, TRBD1, cannot be checked with no DNA. The CDR3 has 18 residues. In germline, CDR1 is MNHEY, CDR2 SMNVEV (reference sequence). This chain's CDR3 is CASSDRAPHTSGANVLTF.

This sequence joins TRBV29-1 and TRBJ2-3; TCRdb indicates TRBD2, and absent DNA this call remains unverified. The CDR3 runs 15 residues. Looked up from germline, CDR1 is SQVTM and CDR2 is ANQGSEA. CDR3 loop: CSVEGTSGPSDTQYF.

This clonotype is medium-sized (0.01 to 0.1%) by frequency. The CDR3 sequence is CASSLPWTSGSPPDTQYF. This rearrangement joins TRBV5-6 to TRBJ2-3; the D call from TCRdb, TRBD2, cannot be confirmed without DNA. The length of the CDR3 is 18 residues. Germline CDR1 reads SGHDT; CDR2 reads YYEEEE.

This clonotype is classed as medium-sized by frequency. The gene calls are TRBV6-5 and TRBJ2-3; TCRdb indicates TRBD1, and absent DNA this call remains unverified. The CDR3 totals 17 residues. The germline V gene has CDR1 MNHEY and CDR2 SVGAGI. CDR3 amino acids: CASSYAESSWGTDTQYF.

The rearrangement uses TRBV28 and TRBJ2-7; lacking DNA, the TRBD1 call made by TCRdb goes unchecked. CDR3 length: 13 amino acids. Germline V gene data show CDR1 as MDHEN and CDR2 as SYDVKM. This chain's CDR3 is CASSPGRTYEQYF.

In terms of frequency, this clonotype is medium-sized (0.01 to 0.1%). The chain joins TRBV29-1 to TRBJ2-7; TCRdb gives TRBD2 as the D gene, but with no DNA this cannot be confirmed. The CDR3 is 16 amino acids. The germline CDR1 and CDR2 sequences are SQVTM and ANQGSEA. The CDR3 sequence is CSVIGGTLDISYEQYF.

J is TRBJ2-3 and V is TRBV29-1; lacking DNA, the TRBD1 call made by TCRdb goes unchecked. CDR1 is SQVTM and CDR2 is ANQGSEA in the germline V gene. The CDR3 has 18 residues. The CDR3 loop reads CSVCWNPQGGPSTDTQYF.

The CDR3 loop reads CASSVDGTGGDF. The J gene is TRBJ2-3, the V gene TRBV28; TCRdb selects TRBD1, and the lack of DNA leaves this call unchecked. The CDR3 extends over 12 amino acids. Germline V gene sequence: CDR1 MDHEN, CDR2 SYDVKM.

The rearrangement links TRBV28 to TRBJ1-1. Germline values: CDR1 MDHEN, CDR2 SYDVKM. This CDR3 region has 14 residues. Here the CDR3 reads CASSLPTGNTEAFF.